The 26 T cell receptor beta chains in this list originate from one sample, sequenced in a study of regulatory T cells in long-lasting Graves disease. CDR3 regions were amplified by Arm-PCR using iRepertoire HTBI primers to build TCR beta libraries. TCRdb used MiXCR to reprocess the multiplex PCR reads, holding one entry per CDR3 protein. Found here are about 430,000 distinct CDR3 sequences, 15% of them singletons; the top ten hold over 7.5%. Stated time point: newly diagnosed GD, antithyroid drugs for less than 3 months. Researchers made the TCR library from RNA that was extracted from PBMCs. The same sample was also used in a study of T cells in Graves' hyperthyroidism and ophthalmopathy.

The material sequenced was peripheral blood mononuclear cells (PBMCs), taken at new diagnosis, from a patient treated with antithyroid drugs. The receptors here all came from a woman in her forties with Graves disease.

This clonotype has more than one count but fewer than ten. CDR3 nucleotide sequence: TGTGCCAGCACGGGAAACACCATATATTTT. It encodes CASTGNTIYF. The V and J genes are TRBV6-2 or TRBV6-3 and TRBJ1-3; D not resolved. The CDR3 is 10 residues long. CDR1 MNHEY and CDR2 SVGEGT come from the germline V gene. V lost 7 bases to trimming and J lost 4 bases, with 2 bases between them.

Remarks on this clonotype: A much larger clone is a single base away; this may be a read error. The chain is built from TRBV12-3 or TRBV12-4 and TRBJ1-5; D is undetermined. Trimming shortened V by 0 bases and J by 2 bases, and 8 bases separated the two germline ends. This CDR3 is built from 15 residues. CDR3 bases: TGTGCCAGCAGTTTAGCGGTCTTCGGCAATCAGCCCCAGCATTTT. It yields the protein CASSLAVFGNQPQHF.

This clonotype showed up many times. V is TRBV11-3 and J is TRBJ2-7, with a possible D match to TRBD1 (6 bases). Looked up from germline, CDR1 is SGHNT and CDR2 is YENEEA. There are 14 residues in the CDR3. V lost 5 bases and J lost 2, with 13 bases in between. CDR3: CASSHRDKPYEQYF. DNA of the CDR3: TGTGCCAGCAGCCACCGGGACAAACCCTACGAGCAGTACTTC.

This clonotype has a count of ten or more. The chain joins TRBV19 to TRBJ2-3; 9 bases map to TRBD2. V was pared by 5 bases and J by 3 bases, with 6 bases of the junction left unmatched. Germline CDR1 LNHDA, CDR2 SQIVND (reference sequence). The CDR3 loop spans 15 amino acids. The CDR3 loop reads CASSSEAGGTDTQYF. In nucleotides, the CDR3 is TGTGCCAGTAGTTCCGAAGCGGGAGGTACAGATACGCAGTATTTT.

This clonotype has ten or more counts. V usage is TRBV12-3 or TRBV12-4 and J usage is TRBJ1-2; 7 bases fit TRBD1. The CDR3 is 14 amino acids. Unmatched junction bases numbered 11, after V lost 6 bases and J lost 7 bases. The CDR3 reads CASSLTGEFFGYTF. CDR3 in DNA: TGTGCCAGCAGCCTTACAGGGGAATTTTTTGGCTACACCTTC.

The rearrangement uses TRBV19 and TRBJ2-1; tentatively, D is TRBD1 (6 bases). Germline lookup yields CDR1 LNHDA and CDR2 SQIVND (reference sequence). V was clipped by 9 bases and J by 4 bases, with 13 bases between them. The CDR3 spans 13 residues. The CDR3 DNA sequence: TGTGCCAGCAATTCTAGGGGGTACAATGAGCAGTTCTTC. It translates to CASNSRGYNEQFF.

This clonotype has just a few counts. This chain connects TRBV20-1 to TRBJ2-3, with 8 bases identical to TRBD2. The ends lost 0 bases at V and 5 bases at J; junction bases unmatched: 7. Germline V CDR1 and CDR2: DFQATT, SNEGSKA (reference sequence). The length of the CDR3 is 15 residues. The DNA for the CDR3 is TGCAGTGCTAGAGACGCCCGGGAGGGCCGAGATACGCAGTATTTT. Protein sequence: CSARDAREGRDTQYF.

The table lists this clonotype with many counts. This chain joins TRBV7-9 and TRBJ1-1, with D unclear. There are 14 residues in the CDR3. The germline V gene has CDR1 SEHNR and CDR2 FQNEAQ (reference sequence). V was trimmed by 5 bases and J by 4 bases, leaving 14 bases between them. CDR3: CASSLTNRGTEAFF. The CDR3 DNA reads TGTGCCAGCAGCCTCACCAACCGTGGCACTGAAGCTTTCTTT.

This chain uses TRBV28 with TRBJ1-1; a possible D gene is TRBD1 (5 bases). The CDR3 spans 15 residues. Trimming removed 2 bases at V and 0 bases at J, with 10 bases between. Germline lookup yields CDR1 MDHEN and CDR2 SYDVKM. CDR3 DNA: TGTGCCAGCAGTTTAGAGGGGTTGCTGAACACTGAAGCTTTCTTT. Translating it yields CASSLEGLLNTEAFF.

Turning to this clonotype: A much more abundant neighbour one base away suggests this may be a read error. The V call is TRBV18, the J call TRBJ2-7, with 7 positions matching TRBD2. CDR1 is KGHSH, CDR2 LQKENI, per germline. J was trimmed by 5 bases and V by 4 bases; bases with no gene match: 8. The CDR3 runs 14 residues. The CDR3 here is CASSRTSNPHEQYF. In DNA, the CDR3 is TGTGCCAGCTCACGGACTAGTAACCCCCACGAGCAGTACTTC.

This clonotype was seen more than once but under ten times. Possible read error: a much larger clone is one base away. The J gene is TRBJ1-1, the V gene TRBV19, with a possible D match to TRBD1 (6 bases). CDR1 and CDR2 (germline): LNHDA, SQIVND (reference sequence). The CDR3 has 13 amino acids. V was trimmed by 8 bases and J by 5 bases, leaving 15 bases between them. DNA for the CDR3: TGTGCCAGTTCACAGGGCACTAGGACTGAAGCTTTCTTT. It translates to CASSQGTRTEAFF.

The genes are TRBV6-1 and TRBJ2-7, with D perhaps being TRBD1 or TRBD2 (5 bases each). The germline V gene encodes CDR1 MNHNS and CDR2 SASEGT. The CDR3 consists of 13 residues. V was cut by 6 bases and J by 2 bases, with 11 bases left in between. CDR3 amino acids: CASRRDETYEQYF. CDR3 DNA sequence: TGTGCCAGCAGACGGGACGAAACCTACGAGCAGTACTTC.

This clonotype turned up a few times. This sequence joins TRBV28 and TRBJ1-2; D is possibly TRBD1 (6 bases). CDR1 and CDR2 from the germline V gene are MDHEN and SYDVKM. The CDR3 consists of 13 residues. The ends were cut back, 7 bases at V and 2 bases at J, with 11 bases in the middle. CDR3 protein: CASTRGPNYGYTF. As DNA, the CDR3 is TGTGCCAGCACCAGGGGACCGAACTATGGCTACACCTTC.

J is TRBJ2-2 and V is TRBV7-2; possible D gene TRBD1, 5 bases. Trimming stripped 8 bases from V and 1 base from J, with 11 bases between. The CDR3 covers 14 residues. Germline assignment: CDR1 SGHTA and CDR2 FQGNSA. The CDR3 protein is CASAPGRNTGELFF. In DNA form, the CDR3 reads TGTGCCAGCGCCCCAGGGCGGAACACCGGGGAGCTGTTTTTT.

The chain has TRBV28 and TRBJ2-1; no definite D call. Per germline, CDR1 MDHEN and CDR2 SYDVKM. Trimming removed 3 bases from V and 10 bases from J, with 7 bases in between. The CDR3 length is 11 residues. The CDR3 loop reads CASSFLHEQFF. CDR3 nucleotides: TGTGCCAGCAGTTTTCTTCACGAGCAGTTCTTC.

Ten or more counts support this clonotype. The genes are TRBV11-2 and TRBJ2-1; no clear D. The V gene lost 2 bases and the J gene lost 8 bases, with 13 bases spanning the gap. The V gene's germline CDR1 is SGHAT and CDR2 FQNNGV. The CDR3 has 14 amino acids. The DNA for the CDR3 is TGTGCCAGCAGCTTAATTTCCTCAGAGGATGAGCAGTTCTTC. Its protein product is CASSLISSEDEQFF.

This clonotype was seen ten or more times. CDR3 bases: TGTGCCAGCAGCCAGGGGGCGGCAGGGGCCAGCTCCTACAATGAGCAGTTCTTC. Translation gives CASSQGAAGASSYNEQFF. The rearrangement links TRBV12-3 or TRBV12-4 to TRBJ2-1; 8 bases map to TRBD1. V dropped 6 bases and J dropped 0; count of bases not matched to a gene: 13. This CDR3 is 18 amino acids long.

This clonotype was detected many times. The chain recombines TRBV7-2 with TRBJ2-1; 10 bases match TRBD2. Unmatched junction bases numbered 8, after V lost 5 bases and J lost 7 bases. Per germline, CDR1 SGHTA and CDR2 FQGNSA. The CDR3 runs 15 residues. The CDR3 nucleotides are TGTGCCAGCAGCCCTAGCGGGAGAATGGGGAATGAGCAGTTCTTC. This sequence encodes CASSPSGRMGNEQFF.

This clonotype has more than one count but fewer than ten. The chain joins TRBV10-2 to TRBJ2-7, with a possible D match to TRBD2 (6 bases). Trimming shortened V by 10 bases and J by 6 bases, and 28 bases separated the two germline ends. The CDR3 totals 16 residues. CDR1 WSHSY and CDR2 SAAADI come from the germline V gene. CDR3 sequence reads: CATSAQGERAGTEQYF. CDR3 coding DNA: TGCGCCACAAGTGCCCAGGGTGAGCGGGCAGGTACCGAGCAGTACTTC.

Details on this clonotype: A much larger clone differs from this one at a single base, so this may be a read error. This chain uses TRBV11-3 with TRBJ2-5, with 8 nucleotides matching TRBD2. The germline gives CDR1 SGHNT, CDR2 YENEEA. The CDR3 is made up of 14 amino acids. This CDR3 reads CASSKTSGQEAQYF. CDR3 coding DNA: TGTGCCAGCAGCAAAACTAGCGGCCAAGAGGCCCAGTACTTC.

The rearrangement joins TRBV20-1 to TRBJ2-1; 7 positions match TRBD2. The CDR3 is 13 amino acids. Germline V gene data show CDR1 as DFQATT and CDR2 as SNEGSKA (reference sequence). J was trimmed by 5 bases and V by 6 bases; bases with no gene match: 7. The CDR3 nucleotides read TGCAGTGCCCCGGGACTAATACACAATGAGCAGTTCTTC. This encodes CSAPGLIHNEQFF.

This clonotype was observed at least ten times. The chain joins TRBV7-2 to TRBJ1-2, with D possibly matching TRBD1 (5 bases). V was shortened by 4 bases and J by 4 bases, with 16 bases between the two germline ends. The CDR3 totals 15 residues. Looked up from germline, CDR1 is SGHTA and CDR2 is FQGNSA. CDR3 nucleotide sequence: TGTGCCAGCAGCTCAACAGACAGTCCGACCTATGGCTACACCTTC. Protein: CASSSTDSPTYGYTF.

At least ten counts were recorded for this clonotype. This sequence joins TRBV24-1 and TRBJ2-2, with 7 bases identical to TRBD1. CDR3 length: 17 amino acids. The germline V gene has CDR1 KGHDR and CDR2 SFDVKD. The V and J ends lost 4 bases and 1 base, in that order; junction bases with no gene match: 8. The CDR3 nucleotides read TGTGCCACCAGTGACGCACCGGGACAGCTGAACACCGGGGAGCTGTTTTTT. Translated, it gives CATSDAPGQLNTGELFF.

In this sample, this clonotype turned up many times. The chain has TRBV18 and TRBJ2-1; TRBD2 matches 12 bases. Germline CDR1 reads KGHSH; CDR2 reads LQKENI. J gave up 6 bases and V 1 base, and 10 bases lay outside the gene matches. The CDR3 consists of 18 residues. The CDR3 nucleotides are TGTGCCAGCTCACCACAAAGGACTAGCGGGATTACCCGCAATGAGCAGTTCTTC. The encoded protein is CASSPQRTSGITRNEQFF.

In its sample, this clonotype was seen many times. The chain has TRBV27 and TRBJ2-2, with D tentatively TRBD1 or TRBD2 (5 bases each). V was shortened by 1 base and J by 1 base, with 10 bases between the two germline ends. The CDR3 totals 16 residues. Germline CDR1 MNHEY, CDR2 SMNVEV (reference sequence). The CDR3 nucleotides are TGTGCCAGCAGTTTATGGGGACCCCTGAACACCGGGGAGCTGTTTTTT. Translating gives CASSLWGPLNTGELFF.

This clonotype was recorded a few times. The chain joins TRBV18 to TRBJ2-7; TRBD2 agrees at 16 bases. Germline V gene data show CDR1 as KGHSH and CDR2 as LQKENI. This CDR3 has 15 residues. The junction had 4 bases not matched to a gene; V was cut back by 5 bases and J by 6 bases. This CDR3 is CASSGTSGRVAEQYF. CDR3 bases: TGTGCCAGCTCAGGGACTAGCGGGAGGGTCGCCGAGCAGTACTTC.